A selection of T cell receptor beta chains follows, all from one sample in a study of blood T cell repertoires in COVID-19. Here immunoSEQ multiplex PCR was the method, and the copy in TCRdb shows in-frame clones only, minus some. The repertoire holds approximately 220,000 clones, around 84% seen once, with roughly 6.2% in the top ten. The sample taken for sequencing was PBMCs or T cells enriched from blood (not recorded which). The receptors stem from a woman in her forties who had recovered from COVID-19. The CDR3 runs from the conserved cysteine through the conserved F or W. Each record gives: CDR3 length, J gene, D gene, V gene, clone size, CDR3 protein, CDR3 DNA. A D gene is named only where the DNA matches it firmly. The size of a clone is reported for some rows only, either as once, few or many, or as a class for expanded clones.

CDR3 length: 15
J gene: TRBJ2-1
D gene: TRBD1
V gene: TRBV4-1
clone size: NA
CDR3 protein: CASSRTGTGGYEQFF
CDR3 DNA: TGCGCCAGCAGCCGTACCGGGACAGGGGGTTATGAGCAGTTCTTC

CDR3 length: 14
J gene: TRBJ2-5
D gene: NA
V gene: TRBV30
clone size: NA
CDR3 protein: CAWSVGAGQETQYF
CDR3 DNA: TGTGCCTGGAGTGTAGGAGCGGGTCAAGAGACCCAGTACTTC

CDR3 length: 15
J gene: TRBJ2-2
D gene: TRBD1
V gene: TRBV9
clone size: once
CDR3 protein: CASSPRTGNTGELFF
CDR3 DNA: TGTGCCAGCAGCCCCCGGACAGGGAACACCGGGGAGCTGTTTTTT

CDR3 length: 11
J gene: TRBJ2-5
D gene: NA
V gene: TRBV20-1
clone size: NA
CDR3 protein: CSARSGETQYF
CDR3 DNA: TGCAGTGCTAGGTCGGGAGAGACCCAGTACTTC

CDR3 length: 12
J gene: TRBJ1-2
D gene: NA
V gene: TRBV3-1/TRBV3-2
clone size: NA
CDR3 protein: CASSGTFRGYTF
CDR3 DNA: TGTGCCAGCAGTGGGACATTTAGGGGCTACACCTTC

CDR3 length: 16
J gene: TRBJ2-2
D gene: TRBD2
V gene: TRBV9
clone size: NA
CDR3 protein: CASSPDAGGSTGELFF
CDR3 DNA: TGTGCCAGCAGCCCCGACGCGGGAGGGTCCACCGGGGAGCTGTTTTTT

CDR3 length: 17
J gene: TRBJ2-1
D gene: NA
V gene: TRBV4-1
clone size: NA
CDR3 protein: CASSQGARTFGVNEQFF
CDR3 DNA: TGCGCCAGCAGCCAAGGCGCCAGGACATTTGGGGTTAATGAGCAGTTCTTC

CDR3 length: 14
J gene: TRBJ1-2
D gene: NA
V gene: TRBV7-2
clone size: NA
CDR3 protein: CASSSARGGYGYTF
CDR3 DNA: TGTGCCAGCAGCTCGGCCCGGGGGGGCTATGGCTACACCTTC

CDR3 length: 15
J gene: TRBJ2-1
D gene: NA
V gene: TRBV7-2
clone size: NA
CDR3 protein: CASSLGGPSYNEQFF
CDR3 DNA: TGTGCCAGCAGCTTGGGGGGGCCCAGTTACAATGAGCAGTTCTTC

CDR3 length: 13
J gene: TRBJ2-1
D gene: TRBD2
V gene: TRBV28
clone size: NA
CDR3 protein: CASSPGRVNEQFF
CDR3 DNA: TGTGCCAGCAGTCCCGGGAGGGTAAATGAGCAGTTCTTC

CDR3 length: 16
J gene: TRBJ2-5
D gene: TRBD2
V gene: TRBV11-2
clone size: NA
CDR3 protein: CASSSRLAGGGETQYF
CDR3 DNA: TGTGCCAGCAGCTCGCGACTAGCGGGAGGAGGGGAGACCCAGTACTTC

CDR3 length: 19
J gene: TRBJ2-7
D gene: TRBD1
V gene: TRBV11-2
clone size: NA
CDR3 protein: CASSSLSGTGAFRSYEQYF
CDR3 DNA: TGTGCCAGCAGCTCCCTATCCGGGACAGGGGCCTTCCGCTCCTACGAGCAGTACTTC

CDR3 length: 16
J gene: TRBJ2-1
D gene: TRBD2
V gene: TRBV30
clone size: NA
CDR3 protein: CAWGPGTSGRWNEQFF
CDR3 DNA: TGTGCCTGGGGCCCCGGGACTAGCGGGAGGTGGAATGAGCAGTTCTTC

CDR3 length: 15
J gene: TRBJ1-4
D gene: NA
V gene: TRBV21-1
clone size: NA
CDR3 protein: CARNPLRGENEKLFF
CDR3 DNA: TGTGCCAGAAACCCACTCAGGGGGGAAAATGAAAAACTGTTTTTT

CDR3 length: 16
J gene: TRBJ1-3
D gene: NA
V gene: TRBV9
clone size: NA
CDR3 protein: CASSVAGVGSGNTIYF
CDR3 DNA: TGTGCCAGCAGCGTAGCAGGGGTAGGCTCTGGAAACACCATATATTTT

CDR3 length: 17
J gene: TRBJ2-6
D gene: TRBD1
V gene: TRBV19
clone size: NA
CDR3 protein: CASSLRDRVPGANVLTF
CDR3 DNA: TGTGCCAGTAGTCTCCGGGACAGGGTACCCGGGGCCAACGTCCTGACTTTC

CDR3 length: 14
J gene: TRBJ2-5
D gene: TRBD2
V gene: TRBV19
clone size: NA
CDR3 protein: CASSVGLAEETQYF
CDR3 DNA: TGTGCCAGTAGTGTGGGACTAGCTGAAGAGACCCAGTACTTC

CDR3 length: 15
J gene: TRBJ1-1
D gene: TRBD1
V gene: TRBV11-2
clone size: NA
CDR3 protein: CASSFHPGQGTEAFF
CDR3 DNA: TGTGCCAGCAGCTTTCACCCTGGACAGGGCACTGAAGCTTTCTTT

CDR3 length: 16
J gene: TRBJ2-1
D gene: TRBD2
V gene: TRBV7-9
clone size: NA
CDR3 protein: CASSLGKLAGRNEQFF
CDR3 DNA: TGTGCCAGCAGCTTAGGGAAACTAGCGGGACGCAATGAGCAGTTCTTC

CDR3 length: 16
J gene: TRBJ1-2
D gene: TRBD1
V gene: TRBV3-1/TRBV3-2
clone size: NA
CDR3 protein: CASSQSRDRGDYGYTF
CDR3 DNA: TGTGCCAGCAGCCAATCCCGGGACAGGGGTGACTATGGCTACACCTTC

CDR3 length: 16
J gene: TRBJ1-6
D gene: TRBD1
V gene: TRBV30
clone size: NA
CDR3 protein: CAWSVGQGAYNSPLHF
CDR3 DNA: TGTGCCTGGAGTGTGGGTCAGGGGGCCTATAATTCACCCCTCCACTTT

CDR3 length: 14
J gene: TRBJ1-4
D gene: NA
V gene: TRBV5-1
clone size: NA
CDR3 protein: CASSSTATNEKLFF
CDR3 DNA: TGCGCCAGCAGCTCGACAGCAACTAATGAAAAACTGTTTTTT

CDR3 length: 14
J gene: TRBJ1-1
D gene: TRBD1
V gene: TRBV30
clone size: NA
CDR3 protein: CAWARGRLDTEAFF
CDR3 DNA: TGTGCCTGGGCCAGGGGGCGGCTAGACACTGAAGCTTTCTTT

CDR3 length: 16
J gene: TRBJ1-3
D gene: NA
V gene: TRBV4-1
clone size: once
CDR3 protein: CASSQGGRSSGNTIYF
CDR3 DNA: TGCGCCAGCAGCCAAGGGGGGCGGTCCTCTGGAAACACCATATATTTT

CDR3 length: 13
J gene: TRBJ2-7
D gene: NA
V gene: TRBV13
clone size: NA
CDR3 protein: CASSPLQGYEQYF
CDR3 DNA: TGTGCCAGCAGCCCCCTCCAGGGCTACGAGCAGTACTTC